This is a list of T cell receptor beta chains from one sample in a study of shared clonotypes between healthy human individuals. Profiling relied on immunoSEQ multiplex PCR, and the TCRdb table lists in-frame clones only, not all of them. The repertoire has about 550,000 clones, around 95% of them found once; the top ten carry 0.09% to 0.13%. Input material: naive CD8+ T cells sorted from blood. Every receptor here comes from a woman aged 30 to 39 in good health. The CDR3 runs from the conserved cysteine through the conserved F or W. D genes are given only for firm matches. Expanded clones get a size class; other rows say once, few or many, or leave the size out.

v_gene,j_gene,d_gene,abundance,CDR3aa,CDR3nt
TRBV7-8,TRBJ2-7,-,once,CASSPDTGYEQYF,TGTGCCAGCAGCCCCGATACCGGTTACGAGCAGTACTTC
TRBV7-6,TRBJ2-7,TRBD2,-,CASSLVVRGLVSEQYF,TGTGCCAGCAGCTTAGTTGTAAGGGGACTAGTGTCCGAGCAGTACTTC
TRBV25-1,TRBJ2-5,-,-,CASSELHRQETQYF,TGTGCCAGCAGTGAATTGCACAGGCAAGAGACCCAGTACTTC
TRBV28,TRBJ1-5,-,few,CASSRRRESNQPQHF,TGTGCCAGCAGCCGTAGGCGGGAAAGCAATCAGCCCCAGCATTTT
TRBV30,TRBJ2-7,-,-,CAWSVIPYEQYF,TGTGCCTGGAGTGTCATCCCCTACGAGCAGTACTTC
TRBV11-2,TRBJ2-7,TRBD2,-,CASSPSGSGSSYEQYF,TGTGCCAGCAGCCCCAGCGGGAGCGGGAGTTCCTACGAGCAGTACTTC
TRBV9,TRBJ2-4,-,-,CASSTRPGGNIQYF,TGTGCCAGCAGCACCCGACCTGGTGGAAACATTCAGTACTTC
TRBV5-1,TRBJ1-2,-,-,CASSTGRWDYGYTF,TGCGCCAGCAGTACAGGGAGATGGGACTATGGCTACACCTTC
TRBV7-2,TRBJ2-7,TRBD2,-,CASSLAGGPHEQYF,TGTGCCAGCAGCTTAGCGGGAGGGCCCCACGAGCAGTACTTC
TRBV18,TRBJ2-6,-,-,CASSPEAGSGANVLTF,TGTGCCAGCTCACCTGAAGCCGGGAGCGGGGCCAACGTCCTGACTTTC
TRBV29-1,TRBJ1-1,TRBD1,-,CSVGTGGPEAFF,TGCAGCGTGGGGACAGGGGGCCCTGAAGCTTTCTTT
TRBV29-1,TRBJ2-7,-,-,CSVANGYEQYF,TGCAGCGTTGCTAACGGCTACGAGCAGTACTTC
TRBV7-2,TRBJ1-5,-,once,CASSLASVGSEQHF,TGTGCCAGCAGCTTAGCGTCCGTGGGGTCGGAACAGCATTTT
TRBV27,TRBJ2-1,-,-,CASSLGRDDEQFF,TGTGCCAGCAGTTTGGGCAGGGATGATGAGCAGTTCTTC
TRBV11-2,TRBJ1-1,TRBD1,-,CASSLDPQGPPTTEAFF,TGTGCCAGCAGCTTAGACCCACAGGGGCCACCGACCACTGAAGCTTTCTTT
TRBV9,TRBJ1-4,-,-,CASSEGLNSEKLFF,TGTGCCAGCAGCGAGGGACTAAACAGTGAAAAACTGTTTTTT
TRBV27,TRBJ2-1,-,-,CASSLGGSYNEQFF,TGTGCCAGCAGTTTGGGCGGCTCCTACAATGAGCAGTTCTTC
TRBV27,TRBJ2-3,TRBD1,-,CASSTTGTGLIYGSDTQYF,TGTGCCAGCAGTACCACCGGGACAGGGCTGATTTACGGCTCAGATACGCAGTATTTT
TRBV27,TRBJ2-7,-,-,CASSLGRGGYEQYF,TGTGCCAGCAGTTTAGGCCGGGGTGGGTACGAGCAGTACTTC
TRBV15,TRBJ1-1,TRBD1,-,CATSDRENTEAFF,TGTGCCACCAGCGACAGGGAGAACACTGAAGCTTTCTTT
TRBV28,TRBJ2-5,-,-,CASSLSPYEKETQYF,TGTGCCAGCAGTTTGAGTCCCTACGAGAAAGAGACCCAGTACTTC
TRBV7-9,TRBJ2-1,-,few,CASSLSNEQFF,TGTGCCAGCAGCTTATCCAATGAGCAGTTCTTC
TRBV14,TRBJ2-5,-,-,CASSQARGGRETQYF,TGTGCCAGCAGCCAAGCCAGGGGCGGCCGGGAGACCCAGTACTTC
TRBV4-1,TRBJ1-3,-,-,CASSQFAPAPLVESSGNTIYF,TGCGCCAGCAGCCAATTCGCGCCCGCCCCACTGGTTGAGTCCTCTGGAAACACCATATATTTT
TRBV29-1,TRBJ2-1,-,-,CSVEGAVTYNEQFF,TGCAGCGTTGAAGGTGCAGTGACCTACAATGAGCAGTTCTTC
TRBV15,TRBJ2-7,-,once,CATSRVRGDEQYF,TGTGCCACCAGCAGAGTGAGGGGCGACGAGCAGTACTTC
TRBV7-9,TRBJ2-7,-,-,CASSPGTGSYYEQYF,TGTGCCAGCAGCCCAGGGACGGGTTCATACTACGAGCAGTACTTC
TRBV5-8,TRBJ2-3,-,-,CASSLERTSTDTQYF,TGTGCCAGCAGCTTGGAGAGGACTAGCACAGATACGCAGTATTTT
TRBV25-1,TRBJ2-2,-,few,CASKSGPGELFF,TGTGCCAGCAAAAGCGGTCCCGGGGAGCTGTTTTTT
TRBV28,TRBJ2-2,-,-,CASSSDSDTGELFF,TGTGCCAGCAGTTCCGACAGCGACACCGGGGAGCTGTTTTTT
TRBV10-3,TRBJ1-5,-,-,CAISDVGENQPQHF,TGTGCCATCAGTGATGTCGGAGAAAATCAGCCCCAGCATTTT
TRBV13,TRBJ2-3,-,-,CASSSGSSPDTQYF,TGTGCCAGCAGCTCCGGTAGTTCCCCAGATACGCAGTATTTT
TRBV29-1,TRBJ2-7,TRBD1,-,CSVEAGQAYEQYF,TGCAGCGTTGAAGCCGGACAGGCCTACGAGCAGTACTTC
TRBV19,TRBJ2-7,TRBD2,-,CASSSKTSLYEQYF,TGTGCCAGTAGTTCGAAGACTAGCTTATACGAGCAGTACTTC
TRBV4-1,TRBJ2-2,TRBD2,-,CASSRTRGLAKNTGELFF,TGCGCCAGCAGCCGCACTAGGGGACTAGCGAAGAACACCGGGGAGCTGTTTTTT
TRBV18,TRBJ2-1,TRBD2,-,CASSPTSGTYNEQFF,TGTGCCAGCTCACCCACTAGCGGAACCTACAATGAGCAGTTCTTC
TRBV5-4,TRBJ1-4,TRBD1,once,CASSPADRAGELFF,TGTGCCAGCAGCCCGGCGGACAGGGCCGGGGAACTGTTTTTT